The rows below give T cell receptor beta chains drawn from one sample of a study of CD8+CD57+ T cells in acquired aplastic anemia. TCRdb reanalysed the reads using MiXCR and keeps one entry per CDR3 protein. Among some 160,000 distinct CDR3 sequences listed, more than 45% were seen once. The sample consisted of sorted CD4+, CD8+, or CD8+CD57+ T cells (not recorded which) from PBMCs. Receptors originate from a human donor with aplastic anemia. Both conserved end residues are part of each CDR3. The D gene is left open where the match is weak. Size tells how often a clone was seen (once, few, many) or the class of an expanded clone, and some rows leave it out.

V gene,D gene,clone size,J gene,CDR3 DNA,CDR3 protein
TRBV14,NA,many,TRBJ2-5,TGTGCCAGCAGCCAAATCCAAGAGACCCAGTACTTC,CASSQIQETQYF
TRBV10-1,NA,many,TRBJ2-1,TGCGCCAGCAGTGAGCAGGCCCAGGTAGATCTCTGGAATGAGCAGTTCTTC,CASSEQAQVDLWNEQFF
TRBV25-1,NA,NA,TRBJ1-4,TGTGCCAGCAGTGAATATATCGACCCTGATGGGGCGGAAAAACTGTTTTTT,CASSEYIDPDGAEKLFF
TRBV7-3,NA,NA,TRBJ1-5,TGCGCCAGCAGCCTCGAGGCCCAGCATTTT,CASSLEAQHF
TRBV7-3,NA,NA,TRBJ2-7,TGTGCCAGCAGCTTTGGGCAGACCTACGAGCAGTACTTC,CASSFGQTYEQYF
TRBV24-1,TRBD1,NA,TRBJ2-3,TGTGCCACCAGTGCGGGGACAGGCACAGATACGCAGTATTTT,CATSAGTGTDTQYF
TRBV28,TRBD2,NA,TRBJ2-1,TGTGCCAGCAGTTTTCCCCAGGGGACTAGATACAATGAGCAGTTCTTC,CASSFPQGTRYNEQFF
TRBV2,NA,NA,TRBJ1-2,TGTGCCAGCAGTGAACCCTCTGGAAGGTATGGCTACACCTTC,CASSEPSGRYGYTF
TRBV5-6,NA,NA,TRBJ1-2,TGTGCCAGCAGACAGGACGCTAACTATGGCTACACCTTC,CASRQDANYGYTF
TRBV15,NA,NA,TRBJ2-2,TGTGCCACCAGCAGCGGTCCCGGACAGTCGAACACCGGGGAGCTGTTTTTT,CATSSGPGQSNTGELFF
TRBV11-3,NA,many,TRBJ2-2,TGTGCCAGCAGCTTGGGTTCCGGGGAGCTGTTTTTT,CASSLGSGELFF
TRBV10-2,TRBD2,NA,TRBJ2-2,TGCACCAGCAGTTCCACGACACTAGCGGGAGTTAGGACCGGGGAGCTGTTTTTT,CTSSSTTLAGVRTGELFF
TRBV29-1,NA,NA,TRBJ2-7,TGCAGCGTCACGGACAGAGAATCCTACGAGCAGTACTTC,CSVTDRESYEQYF
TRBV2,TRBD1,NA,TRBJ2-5,TGTGCCAGCAGAACAGGGGGGCAAGAGACCCAGTACTTC,CASRTGGQETQYF
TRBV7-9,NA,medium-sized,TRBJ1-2,TGTGCCAGCAGGAAGGGTACTTCCTATGGCTACACCTTC,CASRKGTSYGYTF
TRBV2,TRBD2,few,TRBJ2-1,TGTGCCAGCAGCAGAACTAGCGGGAGTCAGCATGAGCAGTTCTTC,CASSRTSGSQHEQFF
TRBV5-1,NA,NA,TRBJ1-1,TGCGCCAGCAGCTTGGGTGGGGCTAAGAACACTGAAGCTTTCTTT,CASSLGGAKNTEAFF
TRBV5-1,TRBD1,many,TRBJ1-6,TGCGCCAGCAGCTCTGGACAGGGCTCTTCACCCCTCCACTTT,CASSSGQGSSPLHF
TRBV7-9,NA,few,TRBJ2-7,TGTGCCAGCAGCCACGCGGTCAGTTCCTACGAGCAGTACTTC,CASSHAVSSYEQYF
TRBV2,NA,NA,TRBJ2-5,TGTGCCAGTAGAAAAGAGACCCAGTACTTC,CASRKETQYF
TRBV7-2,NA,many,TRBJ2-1,TGTGCCAGCAATGAGGGGCTGGTAAATGAGCAGTTCTTC,CASNEGLVNEQFF
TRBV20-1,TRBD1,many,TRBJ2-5,TGCAGTGCTAGTCCCAGGGGGCTGGGAGAGACCCAGTACTTC,CSASPRGLGETQYF
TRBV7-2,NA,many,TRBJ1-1,TGTGCCAGCAGCTTAGATGTCCGGAACACTGAAGCTTTCTTT,CASSLDVRNTEAFF
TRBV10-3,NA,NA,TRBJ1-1,TGTGCCATCAGTGCGGCGACAGGTGGAGAAGCTTTCTTT,CAISAATGGEAFF
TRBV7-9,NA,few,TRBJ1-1,TGTGCCAGCAGCTTCCCTTTGAACACTGAAGCTTTCTTT,CASSFPLNTEAFF
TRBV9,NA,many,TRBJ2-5,TGTGCCAGCAGCGTAAGTGCGTACCAAGAGACCCAGTACTTC,CASSVSAYQETQYF
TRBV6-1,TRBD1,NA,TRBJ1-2,TGTGCCAGCAGGGGGGACAGCAGCTATGGCTACACCTTC,CASRGDSSYGYTF